Each of the 23 T cell receptor beta chains below was sequenced from the same sample in a study of low-dose radiotherapy and immunotherapy resistance in tumors. TRAV and TRBV primers primed cDNA for both TCRalpha and TCRbeta. For amplifying TCRs, the PCR ran for approximately 18 cycles with Phusion, which was used together with a constant-region primer and the adapter on the V primers. TCRdb redid the calling of the reads with MiXCR, one entry per CDR3 protein. The sample has about 97,000 distinct CDR3 sequences, around 20% seen once; the top ten hold about 4%. Described time point: after trial treatment. Treatment indicated: LDRT plus nivolumab, ipilimumab, low-dose cyclophosphamide and aspirin (RACIN trial). This specimen was PBMCs, taken after low-dose radiotherapy plus immunotherapy. The receptors were sampled from a male donor with prostate cancer.

About this clonotype: A far larger clone is just one base off, so this is likely a read error. The V call is TRBV6-2 or TRBV6-3, the J call TRBJ2-1; D might be TRBD2 (6 bases). CDR3 size: 12 residues. CDR1 and CDR2 (germline): MNHEY, SVGEGT. V was clipped by 10 bases and J by 10 bases, with 17 bases between them. The CDR3 DNA reads TGTGCCACCCACGGGAGCTCCTACGAGCAGTTCTTC. This gives the protein CATHGSSYEQFF.

At least ten counts were recorded for this clonotype. This chain joins TRBV5-6 and TRBJ2-1; TRBD2 matches at 11 bases. V gave up 3 bases and J gave up 4 bases; unmatched junction bases: 6. Germline lookup yields CDR1 SGHDT and CDR2 YYEEEE. The length of the CDR3 is 16 residues. In DNA, the CDR3 is TGTGCCAGCAGCTATATGACTAGCGGGGCATACAATGAGCAGTTCTTC. Its translation is CASSYMTSGAYNEQFF.

The chain employs TRBV5-4 and TRBJ2-7, with 11 bases aligning to TRBD2. Trimming removed 0 bases from V and 0 bases from J; junction bases left unmatched: 8. CDR1 SGHNT and CDR2 YYREEE come from the germline V gene (reference sequence). The CDR3 has 18 amino acids. The CDR3 protein is CASSLESSGGPDSYEQYF. The DNA of the CDR3 is TGTGCCAGCAGCTTGGAGTCTAGCGGGGGGCCGGACTCCTACGAGCAGTACTTC.

The sample holds many counts of this clonotype. DNA of the CDR3: TGTGCCTCACAGGGAGACTCCCTAACCGGGGAGCTGTTTTTT. Its translation: CASQGDSLTGELFF. The chain links TRBV6-2 or TRBV6-3 to TRBJ2-2; TRBD1 might be the D (6 bases). This CDR3 is built from 14 residues. Germline CDR1 reads MNHEY; CDR2 reads SVGEGT. The V and J ends lost 11 bases and 5 bases respectively, with 18 bases between them.

This clonotype was seen many times. The V gene is TRBV6-6, the J gene TRBJ2-3; 8 bases agree with TRBD2. CDR3 length: 16 amino acids. CDR1 and CDR2 from the germline V gene are MNHNY and SVGAGI (reference sequence). Losses at the gene ends were 10 bases for V and 4 bases for J; bases not matched to a gene: 16. The CDR3 DNA is TGTGCCACCGAGGATCCGGGAGGGGCAGGGGCAGATACGCAGTATTTT. It codes for CATEDPGGAGADTQYF.

This clonotype was seen repeatedly, ten times or more. The chain links TRBV6-2 or TRBV6-3 to TRBJ1-5, with TRBD1 identical over 7 bases. The CDR3 contains 14 residues. Trimming at V came to 6 bases and at J to 6 bases, leaving 8 bases not matched to a gene. Germline V gene sequence: CDR1 MNHEY, CDR2 SVGEGT. As DNA, the CDR3 is TGTGCCAGCAGGCCCGGGACAGAGGTTCAGCCCCAGCATTTT. This sequence encodes CASRPGTEVQPQHF.

This clonotype occurred a few times. This chain links TRBV7-2 with TRBJ2-1; TRBD2 matches 9 bases. J lost 3 bases, V lost 5 bases, and 5 bases had no gene match. Germline loops: CDR1 SGHTA, CDR2 FQGNSA. The CDR3 contains 15 residues. The CDR3 DNA follows: TGTGCCAGCAGCAAAGGCGGGGGGGTCTACAATGAGCAGTTCTTC. It encodes CASSKGGGVYNEQFF.

At least ten counts were recorded for this clonotype. The V and J genes are TRBV2 and TRBJ1-2; tentatively, D is TRBD1 (5 bases). The CDR3 length is 13 residues. V lost 6 bases and J 4 bases, leaving 12 bases between the germline ends. Germline loops: CDR1 SNHLY, CDR2 FYNNEI. CDR3 DNA sequence: TGTGCCAGCAGCGCCGACAGTCTCTATGGCTACACCTTC. This translates into CASSADSLYGYTF. Full variable domain (missing parts from reference TRBV2 and TRBJ1-2): EPEVTQTPSHQVTQMGQEVILRCVPISNHLYFYWYRQILGQKVEFLVSFYNNEISEKSEIFDDQFSVERPDGSNFTLKIRSTKLEDSAMYFCASSADSLYGYTFGSGTRLTVV.

This clonotype was counted at least ten times. This CDR3 reads CASSGFRTDTQYF. CDR3 DNA sequence: TGTGCCAGCAGTGGGTTCCGGACAGATACGCAGTATTTT. The chain is built from TRBV6-2 or TRBV6-3 and TRBJ2-3; D remains unclear. The V gene's germline CDR1 is MNHEY and CDR2 SVGEGT. The CDR3 consists of 13 residues. Trimming stripped 5 bases from V and 3 bases from J, with 9 bases between.

This clonotype showed up many times. The gene calls are TRBV20-1 and TRBJ1-4, with D possibly being TRBD1 (5 bases). CDR3 size: 14 residues. V was pared by 6 bases and J by 0 bases, with 11 bases between. CDR1 and CDR2 (germline): DFQATT, SNEGSKA (reference sequence). CDR3 residues: CSAKSTATNEKLFF. CDR3 bases: TGCAGTGCCAAATCGACAGCAACTAATGAAAAACTGTTTTTT.

A note on this clonotype: This likely traces to a read error, being one base from a far larger clone. The V gene is TRBV11-2, the J gene TRBJ2-5; 7 bases map to TRBD2. CDR1 SGHAT and CDR2 FQNNGV come from the germline V gene. CDR3 length: 13 amino acids. After removal of 6 bases from V and 11 bases from J, the junction contained 12 bases not matched to a gene. Written as DNA, the CDR3 is TGTGCCAGCAGTAAACTAGCGTACAATGAGCAGTACTTC. It yields the protein CASSKLAYNEQYF.

This clonotype was found many times. The chain has TRBV19 and TRBJ2-7; TRBD2 matches at 7 bases. Germline values: CDR1 LNHDA, CDR2 SQIVND (reference sequence). With 6 bases clipped from V and 5 bases from J, the junction kept 4 bases outside the gene matches. This CDR3 comprises 12 residues. The chain's CDR3 is CASSRGGDEQYF. CDR3 nucleotide sequence: TGTGCCAGTAGCCGGGGAGGGGACGAGCAGTACTTC.

The chain combines TRBV10-3 with TRBJ1-2, with 10 positions matching TRBD1. Germline CDR1 is ENHRY and CDR2 is SYGVKD. V gave up 2 bases and J gave up 10 bases; unmatched junction bases: 4. The CDR3 contains 13 residues. The CDR3, as DNA: TGTGCCATCAGTGAGCCAGGGACAGGGGCCTACACCTTC. As protein: CAISEPGTGAYTF.

The chain uses TRBV5-1 and TRBJ2-1; possibly TRBD2 for D (7 bases). In germline, CDR1 is SGHRS, CDR2 YFSETQ. This CDR3 has 16 amino acids. V was clipped by 3 bases and J by 6 bases, with 19 bases between them. The CDR3 protein is CASSSHLGGGRNEQFF. CDR3 DNA: TGCGCCAGCAGCTCCCATTTAGGCGGGGGCCGCAATGAGCAGTTCTTC.

At least ten counts were recorded for this clonotype. This chain connects TRBV6-5 to TRBJ1-5, with TRBD1 identical over 7 bases. CDR1 and CDR2 from the germline V gene are MNHEY and SVGAGI. The CDR3 contains 13 residues. V was clipped by 6 bases and J by 4 bases; unmatched bases: 3. CDR3 protein: CASRKTGNQPQHF. CDR3 bases: TGTGCCAGCAGGAAGACAGGGAATCAGCCCCAGCATTTT.

V is TRBV4-1 and J is TRBJ1-4; no clear D. Trimming shortened V by 4 bases and J by 7 bases, and 16 bases separated the two germline ends. CDR3 size: 15 residues. The germline CDR1 and CDR2 sequences are MGHRA and YSYEKL. CDR3 sequence reads: CASSLTRTPGEKLFF. The CDR3 bases are TGCGCCAGCAGCCTAACCAGGACCCCGGGTGAAAAACTGTTTTTT.

This clonotype showed up just a few times. A read error may produce the germline difference seen at one junction end. The chain is built from TRBV2 and TRBJ1-2; D perhaps matches TRBD1 (6 bases). Germline CDR1 reads SNHLY; CDR2 reads FYNNEI. CDR3 size: 14 residues. The CDR3 is CASSEAAGAYGYTF. The CDR3 DNA follows: TGTGCCAGCAGTGAAGCTGCGGGGGCCTATGGGTACACCTTC.

V usage is TRBV2 and J usage is TRBJ1-5, with D perhaps matching TRBD1 (5 bases). Trimming left V 7 bases short and J 0 bases short, with 16 bases between. The CDR3 runs 16 residues. CDR1 and CDR2 (germline): SNHLY, FYNNEI. The CDR3 is CASTERPGGSNQPQHF. CDR3 DNA sequence: TGTGCCAGCACAGAACGGCCTGGGGGTAGCAATCAGCCCCAGCATTTT. The full variable domain, rest sourced from reference TRBV2 and TRBJ1-5, is EPEVTQTPSHQVTQMGQEVILRCVPISNHLYFYWYRQILGQKVEFLVSFYNNEISEKSEIFDDQFSVERPDGSNFTLKIRSTKLEDSAMYFCASTERPGGSNQPQHFGDGTRLSIL.

There are many counts of this clonotype. The V and J genes are TRBV6-8 and TRBJ2-1; D not resolved. This CDR3 is built from 14 residues. Trimming took off 0 bases at V and 2 bases at J, with 5 bases between the two ends. Germline-derived CDR1 and CDR2 are MNHGY and SAAAGT. CDR3 protein: CASSYSRAYNEQFF. The CDR3 bases are TGTGCCAGCAGTTACTCGAGAGCCTACAATGAGCAGTTCTTC.

This clonotype was found many times. The gene calls are TRBV4-2 and TRBJ2-5, with D possibly TRBD1 on 6 matching bases. Per germline, CDR1 LGHNA and CDR2 YNFKEQ. The V gene lost 1 base and the J gene lost 9 bases, with 36 bases spanning the gap. The CDR3 is 21 amino acids. CDR3 sequence reads: CASSQAVDRTRTRIRLAAQYF. The CDR3 DNA sequence: TGTGCCAGCAGCCAAGCGGTCGACAGGACCCGAACGAGGATCCGGCTGGCGGCCCAGTACTTC.

Relative to its sample, this clonotype is medium-sized. The J gene is TRBJ2-1, the V gene TRBV5-1; TRBD1 agrees at 10 bases. V lost 0 bases and J lost 6; bases outside the gene matches: 3. The CDR3 extends over 15 amino acids. Germline CDR1 is SGHRS and CDR2 is YFSETQ. This CDR3 is CASSLGQGAFNEQFF. Written as DNA, the CDR3 is TGCGCCAGCAGCTTGGGACAGGGGGCGTTCAATGAGCAGTTCTTC.

J is TRBJ1-5 and V is TRBV15; D perhaps matches TRBD1 (6 bases). The germline gives CDR1 LNHNV, CDR2 YYDKDF (reference sequence). This CDR3 has 15 residues. Deletions cut 1 base from V and 5 bases from J, with 12 bases between. In DNA, the CDR3 is TGTGCCACCAGCAGAGTACCAGGGGACTATCAGCCCCAGCATTTT. It encodes CATSRVPGDYQPQHF. Full variable domain (rest looked up from reference TRBV15 and TRBJ1-5): DAMVIQNPRYQVTQFGKPVTLSCSQTLNHNVMYWYQQKSSQAPKLLFHYYDKDFNNEADTPDNFQSRRPNTSFCFLDIRSPGLGDTAMYLCATSRVPGDYQPQHFGDGTRLSIL.

This clonotype was seen ten or more times. The chain joins TRBV9 to TRBJ2-3; 8 positions agree with TRBD2. Germline CDR1 and CDR2: SGDLS and YYNGEE. Trimming at V came to 4 bases and at J to 2 bases, leaving 12 bases not matched to a gene. CDR3 length: 17 amino acids. CDR3 in DNA: TGTGCCAGCAGCCCAAGCCCCCAGCGGGGGTTCACAGATACGCAGTATTTT. Residues: CASSPSPQRGFTDTQYF.